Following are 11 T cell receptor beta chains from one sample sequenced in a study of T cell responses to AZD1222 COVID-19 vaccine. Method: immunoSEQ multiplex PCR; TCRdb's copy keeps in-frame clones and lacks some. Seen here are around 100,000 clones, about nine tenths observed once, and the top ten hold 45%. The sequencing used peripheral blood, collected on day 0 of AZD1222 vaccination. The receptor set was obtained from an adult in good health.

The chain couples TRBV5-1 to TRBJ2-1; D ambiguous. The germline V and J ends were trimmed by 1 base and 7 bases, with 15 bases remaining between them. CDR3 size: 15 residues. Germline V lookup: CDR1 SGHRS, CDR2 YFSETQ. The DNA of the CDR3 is TGCGCCAGCAGCTTGTTAAACCCAAATATTAATGAGCAGTTCTTC. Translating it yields CASSLLNPNINEQFF. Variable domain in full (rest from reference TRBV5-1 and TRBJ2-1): KAGVTQTPRYLIKTRGQQVTLSCSPISGHRSVSWYQQTPGQGLQFLFEYFSETQRNKGNFPGRFSGRQFSNSRSEMNVSTLELGDSALYLCASSLLNPNINEQFFGPGTRLTVL.

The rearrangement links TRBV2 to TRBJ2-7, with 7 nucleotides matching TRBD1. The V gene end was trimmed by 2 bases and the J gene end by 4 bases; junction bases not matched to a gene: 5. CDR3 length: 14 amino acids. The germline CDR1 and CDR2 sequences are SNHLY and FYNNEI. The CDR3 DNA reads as TGTGCCAGCAGTGAATCGGCCAGGGGGTACGAGCAGTACTTC. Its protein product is CASSESARGYEQYF.

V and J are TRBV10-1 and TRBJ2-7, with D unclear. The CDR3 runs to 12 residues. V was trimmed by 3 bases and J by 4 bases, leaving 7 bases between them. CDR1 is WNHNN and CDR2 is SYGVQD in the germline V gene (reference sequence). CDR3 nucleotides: TGCGCCAGCAGTGATCCAGGTTACGAGCAGTACTTC. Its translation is CASSDPGYEQYF.

This chain's CDR3 is CASSFRGAGVRYVNEQFF. CDR3 in DNA: TGTGCCAGCAGTTTTCGTGGTGCGGGAGTGAGATACGTGAATGAGCAGTTCTTC. This chain links TRBV28 with TRBJ2-1; 7 bases agree with TRBD2. The germline V gene has CDR1 MDHEN and CDR2 SYDVKM. The CDR3 runs to 18 residues. V dropped 3 bases and J dropped 7; count of bases not matched to a gene: 18.

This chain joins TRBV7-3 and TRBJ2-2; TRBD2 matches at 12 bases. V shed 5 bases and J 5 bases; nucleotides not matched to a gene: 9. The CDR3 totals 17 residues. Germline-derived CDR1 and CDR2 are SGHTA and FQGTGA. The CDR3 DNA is TGTGCCAGCAGCCCCCGCCCCGGGACTAGCGGGACCGGGGAGCTGTTTTTT. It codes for CASSPRPGTSGTGELFF.

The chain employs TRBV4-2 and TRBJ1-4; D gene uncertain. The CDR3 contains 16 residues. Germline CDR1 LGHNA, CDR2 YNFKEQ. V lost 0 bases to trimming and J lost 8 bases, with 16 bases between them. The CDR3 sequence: CASSQDRGQTWEKLFF. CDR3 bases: TGTGCCAGCAGCCAAGATCGAGGCCAAACCTGGGAAAAACTGTTTTTT.

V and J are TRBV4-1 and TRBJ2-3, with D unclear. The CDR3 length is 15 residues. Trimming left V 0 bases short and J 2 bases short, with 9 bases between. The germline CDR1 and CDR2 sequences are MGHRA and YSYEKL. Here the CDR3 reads CASSQEFISTDTQYF. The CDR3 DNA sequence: TGCGCCAGCAGCCAAGAGTTTATTTCCACAGATACGCAGTATTTT.

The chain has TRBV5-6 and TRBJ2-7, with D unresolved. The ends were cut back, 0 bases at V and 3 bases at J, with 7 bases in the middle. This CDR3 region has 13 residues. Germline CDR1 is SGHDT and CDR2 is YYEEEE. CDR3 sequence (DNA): TGTGCCAGCAGCTTGGGGTCCCACTACGAGCAGTACTTC. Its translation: CASSLGSHYEQYF. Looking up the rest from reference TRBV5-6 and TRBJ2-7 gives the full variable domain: DAGVTQSPTHLIKTRGQQVTLRCSPKSGHDTVSWYQQALGQGPQFIFQYYEEEERQRGNFPDRFSGHQFPNYSSELNVNALLLGDSALYLCASSLGSHYEQYFGPGTRLTVT.

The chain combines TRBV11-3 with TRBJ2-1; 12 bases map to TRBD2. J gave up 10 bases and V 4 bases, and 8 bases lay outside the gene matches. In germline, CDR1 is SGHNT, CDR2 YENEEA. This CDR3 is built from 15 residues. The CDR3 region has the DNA TGTGCCAGCAGCTCTGGACTAGCGGGAAGTAAGGAGCAGTTCTTC. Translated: CASSSGLAGSKEQFF.

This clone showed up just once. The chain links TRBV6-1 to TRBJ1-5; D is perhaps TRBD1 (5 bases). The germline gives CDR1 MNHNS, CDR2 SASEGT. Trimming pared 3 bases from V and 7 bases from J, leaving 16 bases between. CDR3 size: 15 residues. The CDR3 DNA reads TGTGCCAGCAGTGAGGGGCAGGGAGGAAGGCAGCCCCAGCATTTT. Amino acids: CASSEGQGGRQPQHF.

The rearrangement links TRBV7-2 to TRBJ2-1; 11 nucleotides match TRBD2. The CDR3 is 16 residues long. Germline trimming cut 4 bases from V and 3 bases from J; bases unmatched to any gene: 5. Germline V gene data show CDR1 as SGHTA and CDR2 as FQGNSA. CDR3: CASSSTTSGVYNEQFF. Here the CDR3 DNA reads TGTGCCAGCAGCTCCACGACTAGCGGGGTCTACAATGAGCAGTTCTTC.